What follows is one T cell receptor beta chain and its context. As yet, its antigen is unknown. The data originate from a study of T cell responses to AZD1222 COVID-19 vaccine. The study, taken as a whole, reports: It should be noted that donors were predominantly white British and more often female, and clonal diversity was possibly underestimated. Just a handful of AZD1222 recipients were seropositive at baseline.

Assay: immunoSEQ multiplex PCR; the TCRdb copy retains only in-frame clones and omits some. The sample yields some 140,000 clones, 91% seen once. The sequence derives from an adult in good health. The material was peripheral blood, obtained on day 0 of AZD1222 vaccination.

For the CDR3, the DNA is TGTGCCAGTTGGGACAGGGGTTTTTCACCCCTCCACTTT. Translation gives CASWDRGFSPLHF. The chain is built from TRBV19 and TRBJ1-6; 10 bases map to TRBD1. Germline CDR1 reads LNHDA; CDR2 reads SQIVND (reference sequence). This CDR3 comprises 13 residues. The ends lost 8 bases at V and 9 bases at J; junction bases unmatched: 4.